The 28 T cell receptor beta chains presented below share a single source sample, sequenced in a study of cytomegalovirus exposure and HLA in healthy donors. Sequencing used immunoSEQ multiplex PCR; TCRdb keeps in-frame clones, though not all of them. The sample contains fewer than 75,000 clones, 94% of which appear only once. The sample comprised PBMCs. The receptors derive from a woman under 30 in good health and CMV-seropositive.

The genes are TRBV4-1 and TRBJ1-4; TRBD1 might be the D (5 bases). The CDR3 sequence is 13 residues long. V lost 1 base, J lost 8 bases, and 8 bases lay in between. Per the germline V gene, CDR1 is MGHRA and CDR2 is YSYEKL. The CDR3: CASSQVYREKLFF. CDR3 nucleotides: TGCGCCAGCAGCCAAGTCTACAGGGAAAAACTGTTTTTT.

The chain couples TRBV30 to TRBJ1-5; 9 bases map to TRBD1. There are 15 residues in the CDR3. The J segment lost 3 bases and the V segment lost 5 bases, leaving 8 bases of the junction unmatched. Germline V gene lookup returns CDR1 GTSNPN and CDR2 SVGIG (reference sequence). The CDR3 DNA reads TGTGCCTGGGGGGCCGGGACAGGGACCAATCAGCCCCAGCATTTT. Translating it yields CAWGAGTGTNQPQHF.

V and J are TRBV4-3 and TRBJ1-5; maybe TRBD1 (5 bases). V gave up 1 base and J gave up 4 bases, with 14 bases separating them. This CDR3 is built from 16 residues. In germline, CDR1 is LGHNA, CDR2 YSLEER. The CDR3 loop is CASSQAHRDRNQPQHF. The DNA for the CDR3 is TGCGCCAGCAGCCAAGCCCACCGAGACAGAAATCAGCCCCAGCATTTT.

This chain connects TRBV30 to TRBJ1-5, with D possibly TRBD1 on 6 matching bases. V was trimmed by 4 bases and J by 0 bases, leaving 13 bases between them. Germline CDR1 is GTSNPN and CDR2 is SVGIG (reference sequence). This CDR3 comprises 15 residues. CDR3 in amino acids: CAWNREGRSNQPQHF. CDR3 bases: TGTGCCTGGAACAGGGAGGGACGTAGCAATCAGCCCCAGCATTTT.

The rearrangement uses TRBV7-2 and TRBJ1-2; D is perhaps TRBD1 (5 bases). Trimming took off 2 bases at V and 10 bases at J, with 14 bases between the two ends. The CDR3 extends over 13 amino acids. The germline V gene encodes CDR1 SGHTA and CDR2 FQGNSA. The CDR3 spells CASSLRLWDFYTF. CDR3 nucleotides: TGTGCCAGCAGCTTAAGATTGTGGGACTTCTACACCTTC.

This chain connects TRBV4-1 to TRBJ1-2, with 7 bases fitting TRBD1. With 1 base clipped from V and 6 bases from J, the junction kept 14 bases outside the gene matches. The CDR3 runs to 17 residues. Germline assignment: CDR1 MGHRA and CDR2 YSYEKL. CDR3 region: CASSQVWRTGGLDGYTF. CDR3 DNA sequence: TGCGCCAGCAGCCAAGTCTGGAGGACAGGTGGGCTAGATGGCTACACCTTC.

This clone was observed a few times. J is TRBJ2-7 and V is TRBV7-2; D is perhaps TRBD1 (5 bases). CDR3 length equals 14 residues. CDR1 is SGHTA, CDR2 FQGNSA, per germline. V lost 3 bases to trimming and J lost 5 bases, with 14 bases between them. The CDR3 DNA is TGTGCCAGCAGCTTTTACAGGATCAGGGACGAGCAGTACTTC. Its translation is CASSFYRIRDEQYF.

The rearrangement uses TRBV30 and TRBJ2-7; D remains ambiguous. This CDR3 is 13 amino acids long. The germline V and J ends were trimmed by 0 bases and 4 bases, with 10 bases remaining between them. The V gene's germline CDR1 is GTSNPN and CDR2 SVGIG (reference sequence). CDR3 sequence reads: CAWSVGGEYEQYF. For the CDR3, the DNA is TGTGCCTGGAGTGTAGGCGGCGAATACGAGCAGTACTTC.

This chain links TRBV6-1 with TRBJ2-5; no clear D. Germline values: CDR1 MNHNS, CDR2 SASEGT. CDR3 size: 13 residues. V was clipped by 4 bases and J by 0 bases, with 6 bases between them. The CDR3 DNA follows: TGTGCCAGCAGTGGCGACTACCAAGAGACCCAGTACTTC. It is translated as CASSGDYQETQYF.

The rearrangement uses TRBV27 and TRBJ2-1, with 8 nucleotides matching TRBD2. The J segment lost 9 bases and the V segment lost 5 bases, leaving 18 bases of the junction unmatched. The CDR3 is 17 amino acids. Per the germline V gene, CDR1 is MNHEY and CDR2 is SMNVEV (reference sequence). The CDR3 region is CASSKGLVGPGMGEQFF. The DNA for the CDR3 is TGTGCCAGCAGTAAGGGACTAGTGGGCCCGGGGATGGGTGAGCAGTTCTTC.

The chain joins TRBV7-9 to TRBJ2-3; 9 bases agree with TRBD2. CDR3 length: 16 residues. V shed 7 bases, J shed 1 base, and the junction held 9 bases outside the gene matches. Germline loops: CDR1 SEHNR, CDR2 FQNEAQ (reference sequence). CDR3 bases: TGTGCCAGCAACTTCCCCCCTAGCGGGGGCACAGATACGCAGTATTTT. Translated, it gives CASNFPPSGGTDTQYF.

A single count supports this clone. The chain uses TRBV5-6 and TRBJ1-1, with a possible D match to TRBD1 (5 bases). Looked up from germline, CDR1 is SGHDT and CDR2 is YYEEEE. This CDR3 has 16 amino acids. The V gene lost 0 bases and the J gene lost 0 bases, with 12 bases spanning the gap. CDR3 coding DNA: TGTGCCAGCAGCTTGGGACAGCCTATTATGAACACTGAAGCTTTCTTT. Translating gives CASSLGQPIMNTEAFF.

The chain couples TRBV4-2 to TRBJ1-2, with D perhaps matching TRBD1 (5 bases). CDR3 size: 19 residues. Per the germline V gene, CDR1 is LGHNA and CDR2 is YNFKEQ. Trimming stripped 2 bases from V and 0 bases from J, with 22 bases between. CDR3 region: CASSQHTGVRPGTNYGYTF. The CDR3 DNA reads TGTGCCAGCAGCCAACACACGGGGGTTAGGCCAGGGACTAACTATGGCTACACCTTC.

The V and J genes are TRBV5-1 and TRBJ2-2, with 9 positions matching TRBD1. The germline gives CDR1 SGHRS, CDR2 YFSETQ. V dropped 2 bases and J dropped 5; count of bases not matched to a gene: 1. The CDR3 is 14 residues long. CDR3 bases: TGCGCCAGCAGCTTAGACAGGGGGACCGGGGAGCTGTTTTTT. It translates to CASSLDRGTGELFF.

The chain combines TRBV5-1 with TRBJ2-6; 12 nucleotides match TRBD1. This CDR3 has 19 residues. Germline CDR1 reads SGHRS; CDR2 reads YFSETQ. J was trimmed by 4 bases and V by 3 bases; bases with no gene match: 11. The CDR3 here is CASSSSGTGGPYGANVLTF. The CDR3 region has the DNA TGCGCCAGCAGCTCCTCCGGGACAGGGGGCCCCTACGGGGCCAACGTCCTGACTTTC.

The rearrangement links TRBV15 to TRBJ2-7, with D possibly being TRBD1 (6 bases). CDR1 and CDR2 from the germline V gene are LNHNV and YYDKDF (reference sequence). Trimming shortened V by 5 bases and J by 1 base, and 9 bases separated the two germline ends. This CDR3 is built from 13 residues. The CDR3 loop reads CATSQGQSYEQYF. The CDR3 region has the DNA TGTGCCACCAGCCAGGGACAATCCTACGAGCAGTACTTC.

The chain employs TRBV2 and TRBJ2-7; D perhaps matches TRBD2 (6 bases). The germline V gene encodes CDR1 SNHLY and CDR2 FYNNEI. The V gene lost 6 bases and the J gene lost 0 bases, with 9 bases spanning the gap. This CDR3 contains 13 residues. CDR3: CASSRESSYEQYF. CDR3 nucleotide sequence: TGTGCCAGCAGCCGGGAGAGCTCCTACGAGCAGTACTTC. Full variable domain (remainder filled in from reference TRBV2 and TRBJ2-7): EPEVTQTPSHQVTQMGQEVILRCVPISNHLYFYWYRQILGQKVEFLVSFYNNEISEKSEIFDDQFSVERPDGSNFTLKIRSTKLEDSAMYFCASSRESSYEQYFGPGTRLTVT.

The rearrangement joins TRBV7-8 to TRBJ2-7; 8 bases fit TRBD2. This CDR3 has 16 residues. Per germline, CDR1 SGHVS and CDR2 FQNEAQ. Trimming at V came to 0 bases and at J to 4 bases, leaving 8 bases not matched to a gene. CDR3: CASSLAWERETYEQYF. The CDR3 DNA sequence: TGTGCCAGCAGCTTAGCGTGGGAGCGGGAGACTTACGAGCAGTACTTC.

The rearrangement uses TRBV11-2 and TRBJ1-2; the match to TRBD1 covers 7 bases. The CDR3 has 15 residues. Germline V gene sequence: CDR1 SGHAT, CDR2 FQNNGV. V lost 2 bases, J lost 1 base, and 4 bases stayed unmatched. The CDR3 DNA reads TGTGCCAGCAGCTTAATACAGGGGAATAACTATGGCTACACCTTC. It translates to CASSLIQGNNYGYTF.

The V and J genes are TRBV9 and TRBJ1-6, with D perhaps matching TRBD1 (6 bases). The germline gives CDR1 SGDLS, CDR2 YYNGEE. The CDR3 is 14 amino acids. V was clipped by 3 bases and J by 6 bases, with 10 bases between them. As DNA, the CDR3 is TGTGCCAGCAGCGGGACAGCTCTTAATTCACCCCTCCACTTT. Translated: CASSGTALNSPLHF. The whole variable domain, filled in from reference TRBV9 and TRBJ1-6, reads DSGVTQTPKHLITATGQRVTLRCSPRSGDLSVYWYQQSLDQGLQFLIQYYNGEERAKGNILERFSAQQFPDLHSELNLSSLELGDSALYFCASSGTALNSPLHFGNGTRLTVT.

The chain recombines TRBV6-5 with TRBJ1-3, with TRBD1 matching over 8 bases. V gave up 0 bases and J gave up 5 bases; unmatched junction bases: 3. This CDR3 region has 15 residues. Germline loops: CDR1 MNHEY, CDR2 SVGAGI. CDR3 residues: CASSYSRTGRNTIYF. The CDR3 nucleotides read TGTGCCAGCAGTTACTCCCGGACAGGGAGAAACACCATATATTTT.

This clone was counted a single time. This sequence joins TRBV7-8 and TRBJ1-1, with a tentative D call TRBD1 (5 bases). CDR1 and CDR2 (germline): SGHVS, FQNEAQ. Trimming removed 7 bases from V and 7 bases from J, with 19 bases in between. This CDR3 spans 14 amino acids. Written as DNA, the CDR3 is TGTGCCAGCACCGCGGGACGGATGACGTATGAAGCTTTCTTT. This gives the protein CASTAGRMTYEAFF.

This chain links TRBV29-1 with TRBJ2-7; TRBD1 matches 7 bases. From germline, CDR1 is SQVTM and CDR2 ANQGSEA. The J segment lost 5 bases and the V segment lost 5 bases, leaving 6 bases of the junction unmatched. The CDR3 totals 12 residues. DNA for the CDR3: TGCAGCGTTTCGGACAGGCTACACGAGCAGTACTTC. Protein sequence: CSVSDRLHEQYF.

V is TRBV6-1 and J is TRBJ2-7; TRBD2 matches at 10 bases. V dropped 6 bases and J dropped 1; count of bases not matched to a gene: 6. Germline CDR1 and CDR2: MNHNS and SASEGT. The CDR3 has 15 residues. The CDR3, as DNA: TGTGCCAGCAGGGACGGACTAGCGGAGTCCTACGAGCAGTACTTC. Translating it yields CASRDGLAESYEQYF.

This clone occurred a few times. This chain links TRBV29-1 with TRBJ2-1, with TRBD1 as a possible D gene (6 bases). This CDR3 has 12 residues. V gave up 6 bases and J gave up 9 bases, with 15 bases separating them. CDR1 and CDR2 from the germline V gene are SQVTM and ANQGSEA. The CDR3 nucleotides are TGCAGCGTGAACAGGGCCCTGGGTGAGCAGTTCTTC. Translation: CSVNRALGEQFF.

CDR3 in amino acids: CASSPGPGELFF. In DNA form, the CDR3 reads TGTGCCAGCTCACCGGGGCCCGGGGAGCTGTTTTTT. The chain couples TRBV18 to TRBJ2-2; D is perhaps TRBD1 (5 bases). Trimming cost V 3 bases and J 6 bases, with 5 bases left between them. The germline CDR1 and CDR2 sequences are KGHSH and LQKENI. This CDR3 spans 12 amino acids.

The V and J genes are TRBV10-1 and TRBJ2-3, with D unresolved. This CDR3 has 12 amino acids. Trimming removed 3 bases at V and 5 bases at J, with 6 bases between. Germline V gene sequence: CDR1 WNHNN, CDR2 SYGVQD (reference sequence). In DNA form, the CDR3 reads TGCGCCAGCAGTGACTGGAGAGATACGCAGTATTTT. Encoded protein: CASSDWRDTQYF.

The chain employs TRBV6-6 and TRBJ2-5, with 13 bases lining up with TRBD2. The CDR3 has 15 residues. Germline values: CDR1 MNHNY, CDR2 SVGAGI (reference sequence). V gave up 5 bases and J gave up 5 bases; unmatched junction bases: 5. CDR3 loop: CASSPTSGGRETQYF. As DNA, the CDR3 is TGTGCCAGCAGTCCGACTAGCGGGGGGCGGGAGACCCAGTACTTC.